This is a list of T cell receptor beta chains from one sample in a study of cytomegalovirus exposure and HLA in healthy donors. Clones were sequenced by immunoSEQ multiplex PCR, and TCRdb holds only the in-frame ones, with some missing. The sample lists 130,000 or so clones, approximately 89% occurring once. Sequenced: PBMCs. These receptors all stem from a man aged 30 to 39 in good health and CMV-seronegative. Both conserved end residues are part of each CDR3. The D gene is left open where the match is weak. Where a row states a size, it is once, few, many or the class of an expanded clone; other rows omit it.

TRBD1	.	TRBV7-8	TRBJ1-5	CASSLGLTGGLNPNSNQPQHF	TGTGCCAGCAGCTTAGGGTTAACAGGGGGCCTCAACCCCAATAGCAATCAGCCCCAGCATTTT
TRBD2	.	TRBV5-1	TRBJ2-3	CASSPREGPGDTQYF	TGCGCCAGCAGCCCCCGGGAGGGCCCCGGGGATACGCAGTATTTT
TRBD2	.	TRBV2	TRBJ2-5	CASNSLADPSQETQYF	TGTGCCAGCAATTCACTAGCGGATCCCTCCCAAGAGACCCAGTACTTC
.	.	TRBV4-2	TRBJ2-7	CASSQSEGGYEQYF	TGTGCCAGCAGCCAGTCCGAAGGGGGCTACGAGCAGTACTTC
.	.	TRBV12-5	TRBJ2-3	CASGLGQTSTDTQYF	TGTGCTAGTGGTTTGGGCCAAACTAGCACAGATACGCAGTATTTT
TRBD1	.	TRBV19	TRBJ2-7	CASSIGQGRGYEQYF	TGTGCCAGTAGTATAGGACAGGGGCGCGGGTACGAGCAGTACTTC
.	.	TRBV5-1	TRBJ2-1	CASSWRGRGSNEQFF	TGCGCCAGCAGCTGGAGGGGGCGTGGATCCAATGAGCAGTTCTTC
TRBD1	.	TRBV27	TRBJ2-7	CASSELRGQGTYEQYF	TGTGCCAGCAGTGAATTGAGGGGACAGGGGACGTACGAGCAGTACTTC
.	few	TRBV27	TRBJ2-7	CASKHNYEQYF	TGTGCCAGCAAACACAACTACGAGCAGTACTTC
.	.	TRBV6-5	TRBJ1-4	CASSYRGWAETEKLFF	TGTGCCAGCAGTTACCGAGGGTGGGCTGAAACTGAAAAACTGTTTTTT
TRBD2	.	TRBV15	TRBJ2-1	CATSRGVLAGGWNEQFF	TGTGCCACCAGCAGAGGCGTCCTAGCGGGGGGATGGAATGAGCAGTTCTTC
.	few	TRBV7-9	TRBJ2-7	CASSSDSMGEQYF	TGTGCCAGCAGCTCGGACTCAATGGGCGAGCAGTACTTC
.	.	TRBV19	TRBJ2-7	CASSITGGGPYEQYF	TGTGCCAGTAGTATCACAGGGGGGGGTCCCTACGAGCAGTACTTC
TRBD2	.	TRBV5-1	TRBJ2-5	CASSLGLAPQETQYF	TGCGCCAGCAGCTTGGGACTAGCGCCCCAAGAGACCCAGTACTTC
.	.	TRBV11-2	TRBJ2-7	CASSLGSGTAYEQYF	TGTGCCAGCAGCTTAGGATCGGGTACCGCCTACGAGCAGTACTTC
.	once	TRBV28	TRBJ2-2	CASSLLGQTNTGELFF	TGTGCCAGCAGTCTCCTTGGACAAACGAACACCGGGGAGCTGTTTTTT
.	.	TRBV19	TRBJ2-3	CASGVPSTDTQYF	TGTGCCAGTGGAGTCCCTAGCACAGATACGCAGTATTTT
.	.	TRBV19	TRBJ1-1	CASSMVRRGNEAFF	TGTGCCAGTAGTATGGTCCGCAGGGGAAATGAAGCTTTCTTT
.	.	TRBV6-5	TRBJ2-7	CASSYTAGSYEQYF	TGTGCCAGCAGTTACACCGCAGGGTCCTACGAGCAGTACTTC
TRBD1	.	TRBV6-6	TRBJ1-1	CASSRTGVTEAFF	TGTGCCAGCAGCCGCACAGGGGTCACTGAAGCTTTCTTT
TRBD2	.	TRBV27	TRBJ2-3	CASSSCPGGGTDTQYF	TGTGCCAGCAGTTCTTGCCCGGGGGGGGGCACAGATACGCAGTATTTT
TRBD1	.	TRBV5-6	TRBJ2-7	CASRRQGSKNYEQYF	TGTGCCAGCAGACGACAGGGATCCAAAAACTACGAGCAGTACTTC
.	.	TRBV19	TRBJ2-7	CASSHTGPYEQYF	TGTGCCAGTAGTCATACAGGGCCCTACGAGCAGTACTTC
.	once	TRBV6-6	TRBJ1-1	CASSLDLTGEAFF	TGTGCCAGCAGCCTGGACCTTACAGGGGAAGCTTTCTTT
.	once	TRBV4-1	TRBJ1-1	CASSQEVPRVTEAFF	TGCGCCAGCAGCCAAGAAGTCCCCAGGGTTACTGAAGCTTTCTTT
.	.	TRBV29-1	TRBJ2-5	CSVVIRGPQETQYF	TGCAGCGTTGTCATCAGGGGCCCCCAAGAGACCCAGTACTTC
.	.	TRBV18	TRBJ2-7	CASSPPGRWHEQYF	TGTGCCAGCTCACCGCCAGGTCGATGGCACGAGCAGTACTTC
TRBD1	.	TRBV7-2	TRBJ1-5	CASSADRAGGSNQPQHF	TGTGCCAGCAGCGCGGACAGGGCTGGCGGAAGCAATCAGCCCCAGCATTTT
TRBD1	.	TRBV7-2	TRBJ2-2	CASRQGAAGELFF	TGTGCCAGCAGGCAGGGGGCCGCCGGGGAACTGTTTTTT
.	.	TRBV6-5	TRBJ2-3	CASSATGAVTDTQYF	TGTGCCAGCAGTGCGACAGGAGCCGTAACAGATACGCAGTATTTT
TRBD1	.	TRBV7-8	TRBJ1-6	CASSLVGRDRAFRNSPLHF	TGTGCCAGCAGCTTAGTCGGTAGAGACAGGGCTTTCAGGAATTCACCCCTCCACTTT
.	.	TRBV19	TRBJ1-1	CASSPTPMNTEAFF	TGTGCCAGTAGTCCGACTCCCATGAACACTGAAGCTTTCTTT
TRBD1	.	TRBV7-7	TRBJ1-1	CASSITTGGTEAFF	TGTGCCAGCAGCATAACCACAGGGGGCACTGAAGCTTTCTTT
.	.	TRBV18	TRBJ1-4	CASSPDLGEKLFF	TGTGCCAGCTCACCAGACCTAGGAGAAAAACTGTTTTTT
TRBD1	.	TRBV19	TRBJ1-1	CASSTGTGRTEAFF	TGTGCCAGTAGTACCGGGACAGGGCGAACTGAAGCTTTCTTT